This T cell receptor beta chain appears in the sequencing data of a study of identical twins. This clonotype was seen once. Antigen specificity is unknown. One entry per CDR3 protein results from TCRdb running MiXCR on the 5' RACE reads. Of roughly 630,000 distinct CDR3 sequences listed, roughly 6.6% are singletons. Findings and caveats of the study: Insertions were reduced in abundant cord blood beta clonotypes but not in memory repertoires.

Deletions cut 3 bases from V and 3 bases from J, with 15 bases between. This CDR3 has 15 amino acids. Per the germline V gene, CDR1 is MDHEN and CDR2 is SYDVKM. These data also featured in a second study, about yellow fever vaccine responses in identical twins.

Specimen: PBMCs. The receptor was isolated from a woman between 18 and 29 years old in good health. This rearrangement joins TRBV28 to TRBJ2-7; D tentatively fits TRBD1 or TRBD2 (7 bases each). DNA of the CDR3: TGTGCCAGCAGTTTGATGACAGGGAGGGACTACGAGCAGTACTTC. Translated, it gives CASSLMTGRDYEQYF.